These 22 T cell receptor beta chains were sequenced from one sample in a study of molecular identifiers for immune sequencing clone quantification. TCRdb independently ran MiXCR on the PCR reads; one entry per CDR3 protein. The table lists about 640,000 distinct CDR3 sequences, nearly 20% of them singletons, with 0.85% in the top ten. Sample: naive CD8+ T cells from blood, with Jurkat cell RNA spiked in. Indicated subset: FACS-sorted CD8+CD4-CCR7+CD45RA+ naive T cells. The receptor set was obtained from a human donor in good health. Some libraries in this study had Jurkat cell RNA spiked in.

At least ten counts were recorded for this clonotype. The CDR3 nucleotides read TGTGCCAGCAGCTTAGTTATTGCGGGGCTGGACAATGAGCAGTTCTTC. Translation gives CASSLVIAGLDNEQFF. The chain couples TRBV7-9 to TRBJ2-1; tentative D call: TRBD2 (6 bases). V was shortened by 1 base and J by 5 bases, with 15 bases between the two germline ends. Germline lookup yields CDR1 SEHNR and CDR2 FQNEAQ (reference sequence). This CDR3 comprises 16 residues.

V usage is TRBV10-1 and J usage is TRBJ2-3; D not resolved. V dropped 4 bases and J dropped 0 bases, with 14 bases sitting between them. Germline CDR1 WNHNN, CDR2 SYGVQD (reference sequence). The CDR3 length is 16 residues. The CDR3 bases are TGCGCCAGCAGTGGCGGTATGCGTCTTAGCACAGATACGCAGTATTTT. This sequence encodes CASSGGMRLSTDTQYF.

This clonotype has a handful of counts. CDR3 DNA: TGTGCCAGCAGTCCTCCAGGGGGCAAAAAGACCCAGTACTTC. Its protein is CASSPPGGKKTQYF. The chain is built from TRBV6-6 and TRBJ2-5; 8 positions agree with TRBD1. This CDR3 spans 14 amino acids. The V gene end was trimmed by 5 bases and the J gene end by 6 bases; junction bases not matched to a gene: 8. Germline V gives CDR1 MNHNY, CDR2 SVGAGI (reference sequence).

The CDR3, as DNA: TGTGCCAGCAGTTGGCTCCCGGGGGGGGGTCAAGAGACCCAGTACTTC. This encodes CASSWLPGGGQETQYF. This chain uses TRBV27 with TRBJ2-5, with TRBD2 matching 8 bases. This CDR3 has 16 residues. Germline trimming cut 4 bases from V and 2 bases from J; bases unmatched to any gene: 9. Per germline, CDR1 MNHEY and CDR2 SMNVEV (reference sequence).

This clonotype was detected many times. The J gene is TRBJ2-7, the V gene TRBV30, with TRBD1 matching over 7 bases. CDR1 GTSNPN and CDR2 SVGIG come from the germline V gene (reference sequence). This CDR3 has 12 amino acids. V lost 1 base, J lost 7 bases, and 4 bases stayed unmatched. CDR3 protein: CAWSDTGVEQYF. The DNA for the CDR3 is TGTGCCTGGAGTGACACAGGGGTAGAGCAGTACTTC.

This sequence joins TRBV4-1 and TRBJ2-7, with D perhaps matching TRBD2 (6 bases). V dropped 4 bases and J dropped 3 bases, with 13 bases sitting between them. The CDR3 extends over 14 amino acids. CDR1 is MGHRA and CDR2 is YSYEKL in the germline V gene. CDR3: CASSRPGDGYEQYF. CDR3 DNA: TGCGCCAGCAGCCGACCGGGGGATGGCTACGAGCAGTACTTC.

This clonotype was seen ten or more times. The chain carries TRBV30 and TRBJ1-1, with D possibly being TRBD1 (5 bases). The CDR3 runs 14 residues. V was trimmed by 0 bases and J by 5 bases, leaving 13 bases between them. From germline, CDR1 is GTSNPN and CDR2 SVGIG (reference sequence). CDR3 residues: CAWSVLRDPTEAFF. The DNA of the CDR3 is TGTGCCTGGAGTGTACTCAGGGATCCAACTGAAGCTTTCTTT.

Concerning this clonotype: This CDR3 is missing its conserved last phenylalanine or tryptophan, likely due to a read error. V usage is TRBV11-2 and J usage is TRBJ2-7; TRBD2 matches 11 bases. The germline V gene has CDR1 SGHAT and CDR2 FQNNGV. The ends lost 6 bases at V and 2 bases at J; junction bases unmatched: 6. The CDR3 is made up of 15 amino acids. CDR3 sequence (DNA): TGTGCCAGCAGAGGGCTAGCGGGGGGCCCCTACGAGCAGTACTCC. Protein: CASRGLAGGPYEQYS.

In its sample, this clonotype was seen many times. The V and J genes are TRBV14 and TRBJ2-2, with TRBD1 matching 12 bases. The CDR3 spans 18 residues. The germline gives CDR1 SGHDN, CDR2 FVKESK. With 5 bases clipped from V and 1 base from J, the junction kept 8 bases outside the gene matches. This CDR3 reads CASSDSGTGGWNTGELFF. The CDR3 DNA reads TGTGCCAGCAGCGACTCCGGGACAGGGGGCTGGAACACCGGGGAGCTGTTTTTT.

Details on this clonotype: A read error may be the cause here, since a much bigger clone is one base away. This chain joins TRBV28 and TRBJ2-5; D perhaps matches TRBD2 (5 bases). Trimming took off 0 bases at V and 9 bases at J, with 8 bases between the two ends. CDR1 is MDHEN, CDR2 SYDVKM, per germline. The CDR3 has 12 residues. CDR3 loop: CASSLWMEAQYF. The CDR3 DNA follows: TGTGCCAGCAGTTTATGGATGGAGGCCCAGTACTTC. Filled out from reference TRBV28 and TRBJ2-5, the complete variable domain reads DVKVTQSSRYLVKRTGEKVFLECVQDMDHENMFWYRQDPGLGLRLIYFSYDVKMKEKGDIPEGYSVSREKKERFSLILESASTNQTSMYLCASSLWMEAQYFGPGTRLLVL.

With respect to this clonotype: At one of its ends the junction is not consistent with the germline gene, which may arise from a read error. The chain's CDR3 is CATQDRLAGANTGKLFF. The CDR3 DNA follows: TGTGCCACCCAGGACCGTCTAGCGGGAGCGAACACCGGGAAGCTGTTTTTT. The chain links TRBV19 to TRBJ2-2; 10 bases match TRBD2. The CDR3 runs 17 residues. Germline CDR1 is LNHDA and CDR2 is SQIVND (reference sequence).

As to this clonotype: Given a much more abundant clone one base away, this may be a read error. The V and J genes are TRBV12-3 or TRBV12-4 and TRBJ2-1; 13 nucleotides match TRBD2. The CDR3 has 16 residues. CDR3 DNA: TGTGCCAGCAGACCGATACTAGCGGGAGGGCGGGGTGAGCAGTCCTTC. Translating gives CASRPILAGGRGEQSF.

Points on this clonotype: A clone one base away is much larger, so this may be a read error. V usage is TRBV27 and J usage is TRBJ2-6; D gene unclear. The V gene's germline CDR1 is MNHEY and CDR2 SMNVEV (reference sequence). The CDR3 is 13 residues long. The CDR3 DNA reads as TGTGCCCGCAGTCGCTCTGGGGCCAACGTCCTGACTTTC. The encoded protein is CARSRSGANVLTF.

As for this clonotype: This may come from a read error, since a much larger clone is one base off. The chain is built from TRBV9 and TRBJ2-5; D is uncertain. Germline loops: CDR1 SGDLS, CDR2 YYNGEE. Trimming cost V 3 bases and J 4 bases, with 10 bases left between them. The CDR3 consists of 13 residues. The CDR3 loop reads CASSAERGETQYF. The CDR3 nucleotides read TGTGCCAGCAGCGCAGAAAGAGGAGAGACCCAGTACTTC.

This clonotype has just one count. A read error may be the cause here, since a much bigger clone is one base away. The CDR3 nucleotides read TGTGCCAGCAGTTACTATCCGGGGAATGGCTATAGCTACACCTTC. Translating it yields CASSYYPGNGYSYTF. This chain uses TRBV6-6 with TRBJ1-2; D unclear. The CDR3 runs to 15 residues. Germline CDR1 reads MNHNY; CDR2 reads SVGAGI (reference sequence).

The CDR3 DNA reads as TGTGCCTGGAGGGGCCTGACAGCGGAGTATGGCTACACCTTC. It codes for CAWRGLTAEYGYTF. The chain employs TRBV30 and TRBJ1-2, with a weak D call TRBD1 (5 bases). Germline CDR1 reads GTSNPN; CDR2 reads SVGIG (reference sequence). V lost 3 bases and J 5 bases, leaving 16 bases between the germline ends. The length of the CDR3 is 14 residues.

The chain links TRBV29-1 to TRBJ2-1; possible D gene TRBD1, 5 bases. V lost 6 bases to trimming and J lost 9 bases, with 15 bases between them. The CDR3 is made up of 12 amino acids. Germline values: CDR1 SQVTM, CDR2 ANQGSEA. DNA for the CDR3: TGCAGCGTCTCAGGGCCTAACAGTGAGCAGTTCTTC. This sequence encodes CSVSGPNSEQFF.

This clonotype was recorded many times. The CDR3 DNA reads as TGTGCCAGCAGCCAAATCGGACAGGCCGGGGAGCAGTACTTC. The encoded protein is CASSQIGQAGEQYF. The rearrangement uses TRBV7-2 and TRBJ2-7, with TRBD1 matching 7 bases. This CDR3 comprises 14 residues. Germline V gene sequence: CDR1 SGHTA, CDR2 FQGNSA. V trimming: 5 bases; J trimming: 7 bases; junction bases outside the gene matches: 11.

This clonotype was seen many times. The chain joins TRBV5-5 to TRBJ2-7; D is unclear. CDR3 length: 17 residues. Germline V lookup: CDR1 SGHKS, CDR2 YYEKEE (reference sequence). Trimming took off 0 bases at V and 0 bases at J, with 16 bases between the two ends. The CDR3 spells CASSLGPSMGLSYEQYF. The CDR3 nucleotides are TGTGCCAGCAGCTTGGGACCCAGCATGGGCCTCTCCTACGAGCAGTACTTC.

Only one count was recorded for this clonotype. A read error is possible here, since a much larger clone lies one base away. This chain joins TRBV27 and TRBJ1-1, with unresolved D. Germline V gene lookup returns CDR1 MNHEY and CDR2 SMNVEV (reference sequence). CDR3 size: 13 residues. The CDR3 nucleotides read TGTGCCATCAGTTTATCCCAGCCCTATGAAGCTTTCTTT. Its protein is CAISLSQPYEAFF.

There are many counts of this clonotype. J is TRBJ2-5 and V is TRBV7-9, with TRBD2 as a possible D gene (5 bases). V lost 5 bases, J lost 4 bases, and 11 bases lay in between. This CDR3 has 13 amino acids. The germline CDR1 and CDR2 sequences are SEHNR and FQNEAQ (reference sequence). CDR3 sequence reads: CASSQTEGETQYF. The DNA of the CDR3 is TGTGCCAGCAGCCAGACCGAGGGAGAGACCCAGTACTTC.

This clonotype was observed a single time. This rearrangement joins TRBV27 to TRBJ1-4, with D possibly TRBD1 on 5 matching bases. The length of the CDR3 is 15 residues. The V gene's germline CDR1 is MNHEY and CDR2 SMNVEV (reference sequence). Between the trimmed V and J ends, which lost 4 bases and 7 bases, there was a span of 16 bases. CDR3 nucleotides: TGTGCCAGCAGTTCAGGGACGGGGGAGGCTGAAAAACTGTTTTTT. This sequence encodes CASSSGTGEAEKLFF.